This T cell receptor beta chain is drawn from a study of blood T cell repertoires in COVID-19. Original methodology: Estimates of nucleated cell counts were drawn from the amplification of reference gene primers. TCRdb's table, derived via immunoSEQ multiplex PCR, lists solely in-frame clones and lacks some. That table gives V, J and clone size, and the DNA gave D and trimming. The top ten hold about 4% of the sample, which has some 340,000 clones, approximately 90% seen once. Participants' own reports of clinical history determined their cohort assignment. No more than 2 weeks before study entry, exposed participants had met a case of COVID-19. Germline CDR1 reads SGHNT; CDR2 reads YYREEE (reference sequence). V lost 1 base to trimming and J lost 0 bases, with 5 bases between them. This CDR3 region has 15 residues.

This chain connects TRBV5-4 to TRBJ2-6; D not resolved. What was sequenced was PBMCs or T cells enriched from blood (not recorded which). The TCR originated in a woman aged 25-40 years who had been exposed to COVID-19. CDR3 sequence (DNA): TGTGCCAGCAGCTTGCCGGTCTCTGGGGCCAACGTCCTGACTTTC. It codes for CASSLPVSGANVLTF.